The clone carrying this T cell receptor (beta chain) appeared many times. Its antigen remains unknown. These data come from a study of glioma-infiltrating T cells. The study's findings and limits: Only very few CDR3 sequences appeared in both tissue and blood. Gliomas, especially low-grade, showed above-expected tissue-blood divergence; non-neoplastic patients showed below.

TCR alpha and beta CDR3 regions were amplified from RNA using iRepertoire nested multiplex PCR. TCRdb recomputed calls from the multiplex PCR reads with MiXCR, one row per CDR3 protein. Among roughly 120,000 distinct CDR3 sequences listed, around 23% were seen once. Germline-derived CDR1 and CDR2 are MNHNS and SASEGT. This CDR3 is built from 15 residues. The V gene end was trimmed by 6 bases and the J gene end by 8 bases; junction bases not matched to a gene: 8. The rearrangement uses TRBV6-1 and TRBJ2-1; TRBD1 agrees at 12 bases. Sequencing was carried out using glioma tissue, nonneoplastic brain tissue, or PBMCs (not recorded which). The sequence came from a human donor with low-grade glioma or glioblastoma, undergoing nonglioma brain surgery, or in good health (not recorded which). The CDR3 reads CASRLPGQGADEQFF. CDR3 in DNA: TGTGCCAGCAGGCTACCGGGACAGGGGGCGGATGAGCAGTTCTTC.